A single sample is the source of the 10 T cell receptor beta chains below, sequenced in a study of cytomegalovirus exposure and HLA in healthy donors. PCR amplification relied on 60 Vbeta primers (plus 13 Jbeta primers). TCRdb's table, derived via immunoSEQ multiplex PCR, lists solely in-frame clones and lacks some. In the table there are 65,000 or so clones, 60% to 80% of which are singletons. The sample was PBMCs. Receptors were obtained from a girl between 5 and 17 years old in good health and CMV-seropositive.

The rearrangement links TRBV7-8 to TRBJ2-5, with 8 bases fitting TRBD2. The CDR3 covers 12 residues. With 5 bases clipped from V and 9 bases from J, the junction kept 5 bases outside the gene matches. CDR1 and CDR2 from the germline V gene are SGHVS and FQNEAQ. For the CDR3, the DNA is TGTGCCAGCAGCCCACGGGGGGGGGCCCAGTACTTC. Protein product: CASSPRGGAQYF.

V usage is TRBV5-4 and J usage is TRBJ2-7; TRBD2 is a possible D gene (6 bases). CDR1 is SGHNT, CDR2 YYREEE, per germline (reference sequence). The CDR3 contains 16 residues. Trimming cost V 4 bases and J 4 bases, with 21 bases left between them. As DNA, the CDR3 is TGTGCCAGCAGCCCGGAGGGCCGCCAATTAACTTACGAGCAGTACTTC. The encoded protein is CASSPEGRQLTYEQYF.

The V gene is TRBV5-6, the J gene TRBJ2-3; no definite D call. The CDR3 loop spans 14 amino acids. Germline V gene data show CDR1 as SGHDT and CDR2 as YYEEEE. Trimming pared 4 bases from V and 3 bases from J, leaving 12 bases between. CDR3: CASSPTLPTDTQYF. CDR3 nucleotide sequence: TGTGCCAGCAGCCCGACTCTCCCGACAGATACGCAGTATTTT.

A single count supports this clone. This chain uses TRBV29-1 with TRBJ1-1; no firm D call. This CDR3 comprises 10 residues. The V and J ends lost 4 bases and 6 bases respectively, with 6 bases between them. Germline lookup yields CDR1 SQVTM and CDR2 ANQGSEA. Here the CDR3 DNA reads TGCAGCGTTGGGGCTTCTGAAGCTTTCTTT. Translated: CSVGASEAFF.

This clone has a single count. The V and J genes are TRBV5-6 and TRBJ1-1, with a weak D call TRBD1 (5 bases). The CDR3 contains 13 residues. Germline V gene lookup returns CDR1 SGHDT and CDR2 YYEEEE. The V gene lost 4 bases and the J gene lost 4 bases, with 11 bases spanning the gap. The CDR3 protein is CASSVGQPTEAFF. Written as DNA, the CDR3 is TGTGCCAGCAGCGTTGGACAACCCACTGAAGCTTTCTTT.

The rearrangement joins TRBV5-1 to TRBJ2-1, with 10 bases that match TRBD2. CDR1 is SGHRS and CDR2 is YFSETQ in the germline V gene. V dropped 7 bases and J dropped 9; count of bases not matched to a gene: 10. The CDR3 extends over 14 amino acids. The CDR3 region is CASEPAGGPGEQFF. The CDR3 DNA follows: TGCGCCAGCGAACCAGCGGGGGGGCCGGGTGAGCAGTTCTTC.

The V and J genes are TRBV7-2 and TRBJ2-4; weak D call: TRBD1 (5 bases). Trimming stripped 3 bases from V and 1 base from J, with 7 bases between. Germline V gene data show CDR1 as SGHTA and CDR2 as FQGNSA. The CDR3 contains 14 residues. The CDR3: CASSFPGAKNIQYF. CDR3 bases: TGTGCCAGCAGCTTCCCAGGGGCCAAAAACATTCAGTACTTC.

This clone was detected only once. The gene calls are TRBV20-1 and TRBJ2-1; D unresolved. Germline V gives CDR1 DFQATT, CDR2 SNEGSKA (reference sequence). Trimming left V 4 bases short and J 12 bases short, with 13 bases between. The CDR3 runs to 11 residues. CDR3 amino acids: CSAKVGSPQFF. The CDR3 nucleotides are TGCAGTGCTAAAGTCGGGTCCCCGCAGTTCTTC.

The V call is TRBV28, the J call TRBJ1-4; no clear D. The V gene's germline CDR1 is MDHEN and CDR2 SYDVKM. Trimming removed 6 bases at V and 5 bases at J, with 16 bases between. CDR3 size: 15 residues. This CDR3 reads CASSSAGGGNEKLFF. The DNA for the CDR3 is TGTGCCAGCAGCTCCGCGGGAGGAGGAAATGAAAAACTGTTTTTT. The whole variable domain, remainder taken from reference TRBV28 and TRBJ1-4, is DVKVTQSSRYLVKRTGEKVFLECVQDMDHENMFWYRQDPGLGLRLIYFSYDVKMKEKGDIPEGYSVSREKKERFSLILESASTNQTSMYLCASSSAGGGNEKLFFGSGTQLSVL.

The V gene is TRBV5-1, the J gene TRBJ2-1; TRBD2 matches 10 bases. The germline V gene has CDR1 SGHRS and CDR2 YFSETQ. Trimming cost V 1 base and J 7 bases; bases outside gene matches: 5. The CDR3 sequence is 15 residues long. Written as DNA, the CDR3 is TGCGCCAGCAGCTTGAGGGCTAGCGGGGGAAATGAGCAGTTCTTC. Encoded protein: CASSLRASGGNEQFF. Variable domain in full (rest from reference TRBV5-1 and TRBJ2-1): KAGVTQTPRYLIKTRGQQVTLSCSPISGHRSVSWYQQTPGQGLQFLFEYFSETQRNKGNFPGRFSGRQFSNSRSEMNVSTLELGDSALYLCASSLRASGGNEQFFGPGTRLTVL.